A selection of T cell receptor beta chains follows, all from one sample in a study of cytomegalovirus exposure and HLA in healthy donors. Generated by immunoSEQ multiplex PCR, the TCRdb table keeps only in-frame clones and is missing some. The sample holds around 200,000 clones, 82% seen once. What was sequenced was PBMCs. The receptors shown here come from a woman aged 40 to 55 in good health and CMV-seronegative. CDR3s include the opening cysteine and the closing phenylalanine or tryptophan. Each record gives: D gene, J gene, clone size, V gene, CDR3 DNA, CDR3 protein. A D gene is named only where the DNA matches it firmly. Rows may omit the clone size; those that give it use once, few, many or a size class.

- | TRBJ2-5 | - | TRBV29-1 | TGCAGCGTCTCCACTGGGCTGGAAGAGACCCAGTACTTC | CSVSTGLEETQYF
- | TRBJ2-5 | - | TRBV5-6 | TGTGCCAGCAGCTTGGCTACCCTCCAAGAGACCCAGTACTTC | CASSLATLQETQYF
TRBD1 | TRBJ1-1 | - | TRBV6-6 | TGTGCCAGCATCGACAGGGGGGCTGAAGCTTTCTTT | CASIDRGAEAFF
- | TRBJ1-2 | few | TRBV7-9 | TGTGCCAGCAGCACCGAGGTGGCTCCTCATGGCTACACCTTC | CASSTEVAPHGYTF
TRBD1 | TRBJ1-2 | once | TRBV7-9 | TGTTCCAGCAGCTTAGGGGGCGGCGGCTACACCTTC | CSSSLGGGGYTF
- | TRBJ2-4 | - | TRBV7-2 | TGTGCCAGCAGCCCCCCGGGGGAGAAAAACATTCAGTACTTC | CASSPPGEKNIQYF
TRBD1 | TRBJ1-2 | - | TRBV28 | TGTGCCAGCACCCAATGGGACAGGTTTGGCTACACCTTC | CASTQWDRFGYTF
- | TRBJ2-3 | - | TRBV7-3 | TGTGCCAGCAGCGCCCAAGGGGCGCTTGGAGATACGCAGTATTTT | CASSAQGALGDTQYF
TRBD1 | TRBJ2-7 | - | TRBV2 | TGTGCCAGCAGTGGTAGACAGGGGCCCGAGCGGTACTTC | CASSGRQGPERYF
- | TRBJ2-2 | - | TRBV30 | TGTGCCTGGTCCCACGGTCCCGGGGAGCTGTTTTTT | CAWSHGPGELFF
TRBD1 | TRBJ1-5 | - | TRBV5-4 | TGTGCCAGCAGCAGCGCCGGGACAGGGGGCGAATCTTGGCATTTT | CASSSAGTGGESWHF
- | TRBJ1-1 | - | TRBV5-8 | TGTGCCAGCAGCCAATCCGGGAACACTGAAGCTTTCTTT | CASSQSGNTEAFF
TRBD1 | TRBJ2-5 | - | TRBV7-8 | TGTGCCAGCAGCCAAGGGGACAGGGGGCGCATGGAGACCCAGTACTTC | CASSQGDRGRMETQYF
- | TRBJ2-7 | - | TRBV15 | TGTGCCACCAGCGCGGGGCGCGAGCAGTACTTC | CATSAGREQYF
- | TRBJ2-5 | - | TRBV6-1 | TGTGCCAGCAGTGAAAGGAGGGGGAGGGCCCTAGAGACCCAGTACTTC | CASSERRGRALETQYF
TRBD1 | TRBJ1-2 | - | TRBV6-4 | TGTGCCAGCAAACCCGGGACAGGGATCTATGGCTACACCTTC | CASKPGTGIYGYTF
- | TRBJ2-5 | - | TRBV11-2 | TGTGCCAGCAGCTCCATGGAGACCCAGTACTTC | CASSSMETQYF
TRBD1 | TRBJ1-1 | - | TRBV10-3 | TGTGCCATAGGGACAGGGATGAACACTGAAGCTTTCTTT | CAIGTGMNTEAFF
- | TRBJ1-1 | - | TRBV19 | TGTGCCAGTAAAGCATTGGCGGCGATGAACACTGAAGCTTTCTTT | CASKALAAMNTEAFF
- | TRBJ1-4 | once | TRBV30 | TGTGCCTGGAGCGACCGGGGTGAAAAACTGTTTTTT | CAWSDRGEKLFF
TRBD2 | TRBJ2-5 | - | TRBV4-1 | TGCGCCAGCAGCCGGCGGACTAGCGGCCTTATCCTGCAAGAGACCCAGTACTTC | CASSRRTSGLILQETQYF
TRBD2 | TRBJ2-5 | once | TRBV9 | TGTGCCAGCAGCGTAGGCTCCCTAGCGGAAGAGACCCAGTACTTC | CASSVGSLAEETQYF
- | TRBJ2-1 | - | TRBV10-1 | TGCGCCAGCAGTGATAACTATGAGCAGTTCTTC | CASSDNYEQFF
TRBD1 | TRBJ2-1 | - | TRBV7-2 | TGTGCCAGCAGCTTAGGCCCGGGCAGGGGGCATGAGCAGTTCTTC | CASSLGPGRGHEQFF
- | TRBJ2-7 | - | TRBV4-1 | TGCGCCAGCAGCCAAGACGCGAGCTACGAGCAGTACTTC | CASSQDASYEQYF
- | TRBJ1-5 | - | TRBV30 | TGTGCCTGGAGACCCCGGGGAAGGGGCAATCAGCCCCAGCATTTT | CAWRPRGRGNQPQHF
TRBD2 | TRBJ2-2 | - | TRBV4-1 | TGCGCCAGCAGCCCAGCAGCGGGAGCTGGCACCGGGGAGCTGTTTTTT | CASSPAAGAGTGELFF
TRBD1 | TRBJ1-2 | - | TRBV7-2 | TGTGCCAGCAGCTTATGGGACAGCAACTATGGCTACACCTTC | CASSLWDSNYGYTF
- | TRBJ1-1 | - | TRBV28 | TGTGCCAGCAGCCAACCCCCAGGGCGGCCGAGGACTGAAGCTTTCTTT | CASSQPPGRPRTEAFF
TRBD2 | TRBJ2-1 | - | TRBV28 | TGTGCCACCGGGGGCCGTGGGACTAGCGGGAGGAATGAGCAGTTCTTC | CATGGRGTSGRNEQFF
TRBD2 | TRBJ2-2 | - | TRBV5-1 | TGCGCCAGCAGCTTTTCTAGCGGGAACACCGGGGAGCTGTTTTTT | CASSFSSGNTGELFF
- | TRBJ1-5 | - | TRBV10-3 | TGTGCCACCAAATCCGGGGACATCGATCAGCCCCAGCATTTT | CATKSGDIDQPQHF
- | TRBJ1-5 | - | TRBV21-1 | TGTGCCAGCAGCCCATCACCGGGACAGGGTGGCAATCAGCCCCAGCATTTT | CASSPSPGQGGNQPQHF
- | TRBJ2-1 | - | TRBV19 | TGTGCCAGTAGTATAGGTGCGGGCCTCTCCTACAATGAGCAGTTCTTC | CASSIGAGLSYNEQFF